The 10 T cell receptor beta chains below all came from one sample that was sequenced in a study of T cell changes during pregnancy in multiple sclerosis (dated by TCRdb to about 2019). The library was prepared using the immunoSEQ multiplex PCR assay. Sourced from immuneACCESS, this table was stored by TCRdb with only in-frame sequences that have V and J called. A share of the clones is absent; for the studies checked, an unresolved V gene accounts for under half, and the remainder has no known explanation. This sample holds fewer than 50,000 clones; roughly 94% were observed only once. The ten largest clones capture roughly 0.32% of the sample. The specimen comprised CD4+ T cells from peripheral blood mononuclear cells, sampled in the third trimester of pregnancy. Receptors were obtained from a female donor with multiple sclerosis, enrolled in a pregnancy study.

This chain links TRBV7-2 with TRBJ2-4; no clear D gene. Germline V gene data show CDR1 as SGHTA and CDR2 as FQGNSA. V dropped 1 base and J dropped 9 bases, with 16 bases sitting between them. The CDR3 is 15 residues long. DNA for the CDR3: TGTGCCAGCAGCTTAGATCCACAGATCAATCCCATTCAGTACTTC. Protein product: CASSLDPQINPIQYF.

The V and J genes are TRBV5-1 and TRBJ1-2; TRBD1 agrees at 7 bases. The germline V gene has CDR1 SGHRS and CDR2 YFSETQ. Trimming cost V 1 base and J 4 bases; bases outside gene matches: 13. This CDR3 has 17 residues. Here the CDR3 reads CASSLRGGQAGGYGYTF. For the CDR3, the DNA is TGCGCCAGCAGCTTGCGGGGCGGACAGGCCGGGGGCTATGGCTACACCTTC.

The genes are TRBV7-3 and TRBJ2-1, with D tentatively TRBD2 (6 bases). CDR3 length: 15 amino acids. CDR1 SGHTA and CDR2 FQGTGA come from the germline V gene. Trimming removed 5 bases at V and 3 bases at J, with 14 bases between. CDR3 amino acids: CASSRDRGIYNEQFF. The CDR3 bases are TGTGCCAGCAGCCGCGACCGGGGGATCTACAATGAGCAGTTCTTC.

The chain's CDR3 is CAISGLFNEQFF. Written as DNA, the CDR3 is TGTGCCATCTCGGGACTTTTTAATGAGCAGTTCTTC. The V call is TRBV6-6, the J call TRBJ2-1, with a tentative D call TRBD2 (6 bases). The CDR3 covers 12 residues. Germline V gene sequence: CDR1 MNHNY, CDR2 SVGAGI (reference sequence). The V end was cut by 10 bases, the J end by 7 bases, with 14 bases between.

The chain employs TRBV19 and TRBJ2-4; possibly TRBD1 for D (6 bases). V was trimmed by 11 bases and J by 8 bases, leaving 10 bases between them. Germline lookup yields CDR1 LNHDA and CDR2 SQIVND (reference sequence). CDR3 length equals 10 residues. This CDR3 reads CAAGTHIQYF. The CDR3, as DNA: TGTGCCGCAGGGACACACATTCAGTACTTC.

The CDR3 bases are TGCGCCAGCAGCCAAGATCCAGCGGGGGGATATGGCACAGATACGCAGTATTTT. Translated, it gives CASSQDPAGGYGTDTQYF. V is TRBV4-3 and J is TRBJ2-3, with TRBD2 matching over 9 bases. CDR1 is LGHNA and CDR2 is YSLEER in the germline V gene. Trimming cost V 0 bases and J 1 base; bases outside gene matches: 8. This CDR3 is built from 18 residues.

The J gene is TRBJ1-4, the V gene TRBV4-1, with D hard to call. V gave up 0 bases and J gave up 11 bases, with 13 bases separating them. Germline CDR1 MGHRA, CDR2 YSYEKL. This CDR3 contains 14 residues. In nucleotides, the CDR3 is TGCGCCAGCAGCCAAGAACCAGGCACAAACAAACTGTTTTTT. Protein product: CASSQEPGTNKLFF.

The chain couples TRBV19 to TRBJ2-1; 7 bases agree with TRBD2. This CDR3 contains 13 residues. Unmatched junction bases numbered 3, after V lost 6 bases and J lost 4 bases. In germline, CDR1 is LNHDA, CDR2 SQIVND (reference sequence). The CDR3 coding sequence is TGTGCCAGTAGGGGAGCGGGATACAATGAGCAGTTCTTC. Translated, it gives CASRGAGYNEQFF.

V gene TRBV28 combines with J gene TRBJ2-7, with TRBD2 matching 12 bases. The V segment lost 5 bases and the J segment 3 bases; nucleotides outside the gene matches: 8. CDR3 length: 16 residues. Germline lookup yields CDR1 MDHEN and CDR2 SYDVKM. CDR3 in DNA: TGTGCCAGCAGTGCGTCCGGACTAGCGGGAAACTACGAGCAGTACTTC. Amino acid sequence: CASSASGLAGNYEQYF.

V gene TRBV6-5 combines with J gene TRBJ2-7; TRBD1 matches 7 bases. This CDR3 contains 15 residues. Germline values: CDR1 MNHEY, CDR2 SVGAGI. J gave up 2 bases and V 5 bases, and 9 bases lay outside the gene matches. CDR3 amino acids: CASSLSGTVTYEQYF. The CDR3 nucleotides are TGTGCCAGCAGTCTATCCGGGACAGTTACCTACGAGCAGTACTTC.